A selection of T cell receptor beta chains follows, all from one sample in a study of beta chain features in type 1 diabetes. Here immunoSEQ multiplex PCR was the method, and the copy in TCRdb shows in-frame clones only, minus some. The data contain about 900,000 clones, roughly a sixth of them seen just once; the ten biggest clones take up around 0.02%. Sequencing used naive CD4+ T cells from blood. The receptors come from a woman younger than 35 in good health. The CDR3 runs from the conserved cysteine through the conserved F or W. The order of the fields is J gene, clone size, D gene, V gene, CDR3 DNA, CDR3 protein. The D gene is left open where the match is weak. Rows give clone size only sometimes, using once, few, many, or a class for an expanded clone.

j_call: TRBJ2-2
clone_size: few
d_call: .
v_call: TRBV9
cdr3_nt: TGTGCCAGCAGCCCTCCGGGGGTCACCGGGGAGCTGTTTTTT
cdr3_aa: CASSPPGVTGELFF

j_call: TRBJ2-7
clone_size: .
d_call: .
v_call: TRBV27
cdr3_nt: TGTGCCAGCAGTTTGAGTGGGACTTCCCCCTACGAGCAGTACTTC
cdr3_aa: CASSLSGTSPYEQYF

j_call: TRBJ2-2
clone_size: few
d_call: .
v_call: TRBV28
cdr3_nt: TGTGCCAGCAGTCTATACACCGGGGAGCTGTTTTTT
cdr3_aa: CASSLYTGELFF

j_call: TRBJ2-1
clone_size: few
d_call: .
v_call: TRBV18
cdr3_nt: TGTGCCAGCTCAGGGGGCCTGGGGTTCAATGAGCAGTTCTTC
cdr3_aa: CASSGGLGFNEQFF

j_call: TRBJ2-7
clone_size: few
d_call: .
v_call: TRBV7-9
cdr3_nt: TGTGCCAGCAGCTCCACGGAGGTAGGAAAGGAGAAGCAGTACTTC
cdr3_aa: CASSSTEVGKEKQYF

j_call: TRBJ1-4
clone_size: few
d_call: .
v_call: TRBV7-9
cdr3_nt: TGTGCCAGCAGCTACTCAGAGACGAATGAAAAACTGTTTTTT
cdr3_aa: CASSYSETNEKLFF

j_call: TRBJ2-1
clone_size: few
d_call: TRBD1
v_call: TRBV5-4
cdr3_nt: TGTGCCAGCAGCTTGGCCGGGACAGGATTCTACAATGAGCAGTTCTTC
cdr3_aa: CASSLAGTGFYNEQFF

j_call: TRBJ2-7
clone_size: few
d_call: TRBD2
v_call: TRBV6-1
cdr3_nt: TGTGCCAGCAGCGAGCGGGAGTACGAGCAGTACTTC
cdr3_aa: CASSEREYEQYF

j_call: TRBJ2-7
clone_size: few
d_call: .
v_call: TRBV27
cdr3_nt: TGTGCCAGCTCCGGGAAGGACAGTAGGAGCTACGAGCAGTACTTC
cdr3_aa: CASSGKDSRSYEQYF

j_call: TRBJ1-3
clone_size: .
d_call: TRBD1
v_call: TRBV13
cdr3_nt: TGTGCCAGCAGCTTAGCCTTGGGACAGGGCTCTGGAAACACCATATATTTT
cdr3_aa: CASSLALGQGSGNTIYF

j_call: TRBJ1-2
clone_size: few
d_call: .
v_call: TRBV20-1
cdr3_nt: TGCAGCAGCACAGGGAAATATGGCTACACCTTC
cdr3_aa: CSSTGKYGYTF

j_call: TRBJ2-4
clone_size: few
d_call: TRBD2
v_call: TRBV6-6
cdr3_nt: TGTGCCAGCGTCCGCGGCGGAGCGGGAGGTCGATTTCAGTACTTC
cdr3_aa: CASVRGGAGGRFQYF

j_call: TRBJ2-5
clone_size: few
d_call: .
v_call: TRBV18
cdr3_nt: TGTGCCAGCTCACCACCGGTCTTAGAGACCCAGTACTTC
cdr3_aa: CASSPPVLETQYF

j_call: TRBJ2-5
clone_size: .
d_call: .
v_call: TRBV7-2
cdr3_nt: TGTGCCAGCACGCCAACTAGAGACCAGACCCAGTACTTC
cdr3_aa: CASTPTRDQTQYF

j_call: TRBJ1-1
clone_size: .
d_call: TRBD1
v_call: TRBV11-2
cdr3_nt: TGTGCCAGCAGCTCCCCCGGGACAGGGCTTTTCCCTGAAGCTTTCTTT
cdr3_aa: CASSSPGTGLFPEAFF

j_call: TRBJ2-7
clone_size: .
d_call: .
v_call: TRBV7-9
cdr3_nt: TGTGCCAGCAGCACCTTACCCTACTCTGGCTACGAGCAGTACTTC
cdr3_aa: CASSTLPYSGYEQYF

j_call: TRBJ2-7
clone_size: .
d_call: TRBD1
v_call: TRBV4-1
cdr3_nt: TGCGCCAGCAGCCAGACGACAGGGACCGAGCAGTACTTC
cdr3_aa: CASSQTTGTEQYF

j_call: TRBJ2-3
clone_size: few
d_call: .
v_call: TRBV7-9
cdr3_nt: TGTGCCAGCAGCCTACAGGGATGGCAAGATACGCAGTATTTT
cdr3_aa: CASSLQGWQDTQYF

j_call: TRBJ2-5
clone_size: few
d_call: .
v_call: TRBV7-2
cdr3_nt: TGTGCCAGCAGCCGAAGAAGGGAGACCCAGTACTTC
cdr3_aa: CASSRRRETQYF

j_call: TRBJ2-7
clone_size: few
d_call: .
v_call: TRBV27
cdr3_nt: TGTGCCAGCAGTTTACGCAGGGTAGGGTACGAGCAGTACTTC
cdr3_aa: CASSLRRVGYEQYF

j_call: TRBJ2-3
clone_size: .
d_call: TRBD2
v_call: TRBV11-2
cdr3_nt: TGTGCCAGCAGCTTAGATCGTAGGCTAGCGGGTCCCCTTTTT
cdr3_aa: CASSLDRRLAGPLF

j_call: TRBJ1-2
clone_size: .
d_call: .
v_call: TRBV5-1
cdr3_nt: TGCGCCAGCAGCTTGAGGGGATCTTGGGAGAACGACTATGGCTACACCTTC
cdr3_aa: CASSLRGSWENDYGYTF

j_call: TRBJ1-1
clone_size: .
d_call: .
v_call: TRBV18
cdr3_nt: TGTGCCAGCTCGGCGTCGAGGGGGAGCGCTGAAGCTTTCTTT
cdr3_aa: CASSASRGSAEAFF

j_call: TRBJ2-1
clone_size: few
d_call: .
v_call: TRBV15
cdr3_nt: TGTGCCACCAGCAGAGTGGGGGCCTTGGGTAATGAGCAGTTCTTC
cdr3_aa: CATSRVGALGNEQFF

j_call: TRBJ1-1
clone_size: .
d_call: TRBD1
v_call: TRBV18
cdr3_nt: TGTGCCAGCTCACCAGTCTTTCAGGGGGTAAACACTGAAGCTTTCTTT
cdr3_aa: CASSPVFQGVNTEAFF

j_call: TRBJ1-5
clone_size: .
d_call: .
v_call: TRBV6-1
cdr3_nt: TGTGCCACACAAGGATGGATAAATCAGCCCCAGCATTTT
cdr3_aa: CATQGWINQPQHF

j_call: TRBJ2-2
clone_size: .
d_call: TRBD1
v_call: TRBV9
cdr3_nt: TGTGCCAGCAGCACGACCGGGACAGCGAACACCGGGGAGCTGTTTTTT
cdr3_aa: CASSTTGTANTGELFF

j_call: TRBJ2-4
clone_size: few
d_call: TRBD2
v_call: TRBV7-9
cdr3_nt: TGTGCCAGCAGCCCTAGGGGAGGGCCAAACATTCAGTACTTC
cdr3_aa: CASSPRGGPNIQYF

j_call: TRBJ1-5
clone_size: .
d_call: TRBD1
v_call: TRBV6-5
cdr3_nt: TGTGCCAGCAGGTCGGACAGGATTCAGCCCCAGCATTTT
cdr3_aa: CASRSDRIQPQHF

j_call: TRBJ2-2
clone_size: few
d_call: TRBD1
v_call: TRBV5-1
cdr3_nt: TGCGCCAGCAGCTTGGAGACAGGGACGAACACCGGGGAGCTGTTTTTT
cdr3_aa: CASSLETGTNTGELFF

j_call: TRBJ2-3
clone_size: .
d_call: .
v_call: TRBV28
cdr3_nt: TGTGCCAGCAAGGGCTATGGGGGAGGCACAGATACGCAGTATTTT
cdr3_aa: CASKGYGGGTDTQYF

j_call: TRBJ1-4
clone_size: .
d_call: .
v_call: TRBV28
cdr3_nt: TGTGCCAGCAGTTTAACTAATGAAAAACTGTTTTTT
cdr3_aa: CASSLTNEKLFF

j_call: TRBJ2-7
clone_size: .
d_call: TRBD1
v_call: TRBV4-1
cdr3_nt: TGCGCCAGCAGCCAAGATCGTCGGGACATCTGGGGACAGTCCTACGAGCAGTACTTC
cdr3_aa: CASSQDRRDIWGQSYEQYF

j_call: TRBJ2-7
clone_size: few
d_call: TRBD2
v_call: TRBV4-2
cdr3_nt: TGTGCCAGCAGCCACCTCGGGGGGGAGCAGTACTTC
cdr3_aa: CASSHLGGEQYF

j_call: TRBJ1-3
clone_size: .
d_call: .
v_call: TRBV5-6
cdr3_nt: TGTGCCAGCAGCTGGGGGAGTTTGACTGGAAACACCATATATTTT
cdr3_aa: CASSWGSLTGNTIYF

j_call: TRBJ2-7
clone_size: .
d_call: .
v_call: TRBV28
cdr3_nt: TGTGCCAGCAGTTGGGCGGGGCCCTCCTACGAGCAGTACTTC
cdr3_aa: CASSWAGPSYEQYF

j_call: TRBJ2-6
clone_size: .
d_call: TRBD2
v_call: TRBV4-1
cdr3_nt: TGCGCCAGCAGCCAACTCCCCCTCGCGGGAGGATTAGGTTCTGGGGCCAACGTCCTGACTTTC
cdr3_aa: CASSQLPLAGGLGSGANVLTF

j_call: TRBJ2-3
clone_size: .
d_call: TRBD2
v_call: TRBV5-1
cdr3_nt: TGCGCCAGCAGCGGGGGACTAGCGGGTAGAACGCAGTATTTT
cdr3_aa: CASSGGLAGRTQYF

j_call: TRBJ2-1
clone_size: few
d_call: .
v_call: TRBV7-2
cdr3_nt: TGTGCCAGCAGCTCTAGGGGGGGCACAGGGGTTGAGCAGTTCTTC
cdr3_aa: CASSSRGGTGVEQFF

j_call: TRBJ1-5
clone_size: .
d_call: TRBD1
v_call: TRBV6-1
cdr3_nt: TGTGCCAGCAGGCCCCAGGGGGTCCATCAGCCCCAGCATTTT
cdr3_aa: CASRPQGVHQPQHF

j_call: TRBJ2-2
clone_size: .
d_call: TRBD2
v_call: TRBV14
cdr3_nt: TGTGCCAGCAGCCCCCGGACTAGCGGGAGGGCCGGGGAGCTGTTTTTT
cdr3_aa: CASSPRTSGRAGELFF

j_call: TRBJ2-2
clone_size: .
d_call: .
v_call: TRBV19
cdr3_nt: TGTGCCAGTAGTATAGTTAGGGGTCGGGCCGGGGAGCTGTTTTTT
cdr3_aa: CASSIVRGRAGELFF

j_call: TRBJ1-1
clone_size: few
d_call: .
v_call: TRBV2
cdr3_nt: TGTGCCAGCAGCGAAGACACGAACACTGAAGCTTTCTTT
cdr3_aa: CASSEDTNTEAFF

j_call: TRBJ2-1
clone_size: .
d_call: .
v_call: TRBV28
cdr3_nt: TGTGCCAGCAGCGATAGTCTCAGGGAGCAGTTCTTC
cdr3_aa: CASSDSLREQFF

j_call: TRBJ1-4
clone_size: many
d_call: .
v_call: TRBV25-1
cdr3_nt: TGTGCCAGCAGTGGTTACAAAGGACCACTGTTTTTT
cdr3_aa: CASSGYKGPLFF

j_call: TRBJ1-4
clone_size: .
d_call: TRBD1
v_call: TRBV7-9
cdr3_nt: TGTGCCAGTAGGGGACAGTTTAATGAAAAACTGTTTTTT
cdr3_aa: CASRGQFNEKLFF

j_call: TRBJ1-2
clone_size: few
d_call: TRBD1
v_call: TRBV5-1
cdr3_nt: TGCGCCAGCAGCAGGGACAGGGTTTCTAACTATGGCTACACCTTC
cdr3_aa: CASSRDRVSNYGYTF

j_call: TRBJ2-2
clone_size: few
d_call: .
v_call: TRBV7-2
cdr3_nt: TGTGCCAGCAGCTTATCAGGGTGGGCCGGGGAGCTGTTTTTT
cdr3_aa: CASSLSGWAGELFF

j_call: TRBJ2-5
clone_size: .
d_call: TRBD1
v_call: TRBV18
cdr3_nt: TGTGCCAGCTCATCCAGGGGGCAAGAGACCCAGTACTTC
cdr3_aa: CASSSRGQETQYF

j_call: TRBJ2-6
clone_size: .
d_call: TRBD1
v_call: TRBV19
cdr3_nt: TGTGCCAGTAGTCCCCGACAGGGTAGCTCTGGGGCCAACGTCCTGACTTTC
cdr3_aa: CASSPRQGSSGANVLTF

j_call: TRBJ2-7
clone_size: .
d_call: .
v_call: TRBV23-1
cdr3_nt: TGCGCCAGCAGTTTAACAAAGTTCTCACCCCAACCTAGCTACGAGCAGTACTTC
cdr3_aa: CASSLTKFSPQPSYEQYF

j_call: TRBJ2-1
clone_size: .
d_call: .
v_call: TRBV5-1
cdr3_nt: TGCGCCAGCAGCCTGCCAACATTTGAGCAGTTCTTC
cdr3_aa: CASSLPTFEQFF